The clone carrying this T cell receptor beta chain was seen repeatedly, ten times or more. Its antigen is not known. This entry belongs to a study of response to subunit inactivated influenza vaccine. V lost 10 bases and J lost 2, with 11 bases in between. Germline V gene lookup returns CDR1 MNHEY and CDR2 SVGAGI. There are 12 residues in the CDR3. General study points: Authors suggested that a seasonal influenza vaccination recruits few new T cells each time.

TCRdb reprocessed the RT-PCR reads via MiXCR and lists one record per CDR3 protein. Among around 320,000 distinct CDR3 sequences listed, around 20% were seen once. The receptor was derived from a man between 50 and 70 years old who received an inactivated influenza vaccine. The chain is built from TRBV6-5 and TRBJ1-1; D may be TRBD1 (5 bases). Source: PBMCs from blood, taken 21 months after vaccination. CDR3 protein: CATQTVNTEAFF. CDR3 sequence (DNA): TGTGCCACGCAGACAGTTAACACTGAAGCTTTCTTT.